These 32 T cell receptor beta chains were sequenced from one sample in a study of vaccination effects on CD4 cells after COVID-19. Which antigens these TCRs recognize remains unknown. The authors isolated CD4+ T cells after less than eleven days of culture. Libraries were prepared by immunoSEQ multiplex PCR; TCRdb keeps only in-frame clonotypes and omits some of them. Of 70,000 to 75,000 clones in the sample, approximately 71% are singletons; the top ten hold about 2.1%. The sample was CD4+ T cells from PBMCs cultured without peptide, taken before COVID-19 vaccination. The receptor source for this set is a human donor who received a COVID-19 vaccine.

This chain uses TRBV27 with TRBJ2-1; D remains ambiguous. Trimming took 3 bases from V and 0 from J, leaving 6 bases between them. Germline values: CDR1 MNHEY, CDR2 SMNVEV (reference sequence). CDR3 length: 14 residues. The CDR3 DNA sequence: TGTGCCAGCAGTTTTGGCGACTCCTACAATGAGCAGTTCTTC. Translation gives CASSFGDSYNEQFF.

The chain uses TRBV20-1 and TRBJ2-5, with 9 nucleotides matching TRBD2. From germline, CDR1 is DFQATT and CDR2 SNEGSKA (reference sequence). CDR3 size: 13 residues. Unmatched junction bases numbered 10, after V lost 3 bases and J lost 11 bases. Here the CDR3 reads CSASLSGGLTQYF. In nucleotides, the CDR3 is TGCAGTGCTAGTCTTAGCGGGGGCCTCACGCAGTACTTC.

J is TRBJ2-4 and V is TRBV7-3; TRBD1 aligns across 8 bases. Germline lookup yields CDR1 SGHTA and CDR2 FQGTGA. This CDR3 region has 14 residues. V trimming: 8 bases; J trimming: 7 bases; junction bases outside the gene matches: 10. The CDR3 region is CASGEQGAGNIQYF. CDR3 bases: TGTGCCAGCGGTGAGCAGGGGGCAGGGAACATTCAGTACTTC.

This chain joins TRBV12-3 or TRBV12-4 and TRBJ1-2; maybe TRBD1 (5 bases). CDR3 length equals 13 residues. V gave up 6 bases and J gave up 6 bases, with 14 bases separating them. The CDR3 spells CASRRLGVDGYTF. CDR3 nucleotide sequence: TGTGCCAGCAGGCGACTGGGGGTGGATGGCTACACCTTC.

This rearrangement joins TRBV10-2 to TRBJ2-2; no clear D. This CDR3 has 14 amino acids. Trimming cost V 8 bases and J 5 bases, with 15 bases left between them. In germline, CDR1 is WSHSY, CDR2 SAAADI. CDR3 region: CASLSSRLTGELFF. Written as DNA, the CDR3 is TGCGCCAGCTTATCGTCTAGGTTAACCGGGGAGCTGTTTTTT.

This chain connects TRBV2 to TRBJ1-4; TRBD1 might be the D (5 bases). V was clipped by 4 bases and J by 3 bases, with 12 bases between them. Germline CDR1 is SNHLY and CDR2 is FYNNEI. The CDR3 has 15 amino acids. The CDR3 loop is CASSAMGRANEKLFF. The DNA for the CDR3 is TGTGCCAGCAGTGCTATGGGCAGGGCTAATGAAAAACTGTTTTTT.

The rearrangement links TRBV7-2 to TRBJ1-2; maybe TRBD1 (5 bases). CDR1 and CDR2 (germline): SGHTA, FQGNSA. This CDR3 is built from 15 residues. Trimming shortened V by 6 bases and J by 0 bases, and 14 bases separated the two germline ends. The DNA of the CDR3 is TGTGCCAGCAGTAAAAGCGGGGGGACTAACTATGGCTACACCTTC. Translating gives CASSKSGGTNYGYTF.

The V gene is TRBV15, the J gene TRBJ1-4; D unresolved. Germline-derived CDR1 and CDR2 are LNHNV and YYDKDF (reference sequence). The CDR3 spans 13 residues. Trimming pared 5 bases from V and 8 bases from J, leaving 12 bases between. The CDR3 reads CATSGLREEKLFF. For the CDR3, the DNA is TGTGCCACCAGCGGCCTACGGGAGGAAAAACTGTTTTTT.

CDR3: CASSFWTGMGGYTF. DNA of the CDR3: TGTGCCAGCAGCTTTTGGACAGGGATGGGTGGCTACACCTTC. The chain joins TRBV21-1 to TRBJ1-2; TRBD1, as called in the table, went unchecked against the DNA. TRBV21-1 is labeled a pseudogene. This CDR3 is 14 amino acids long.

The gene calls are TRBV7-3 and TRBJ2-1; 9 bases fit TRBD2. Germline V lookup: CDR1 SGHTA, CDR2 FQGTGA. V dropped 4 bases and J dropped 6; count of bases not matched to a gene: 10. The CDR3 sequence is 16 residues long. Here the CDR3 reads CASSWTPGLAPNEQFF. The CDR3 DNA reads as TGTGCCAGCAGCTGGACACCGGGACTAGCACCCAATGAGCAGTTCTTC.

The chain has TRBV19 and TRBJ1-5; the D gene is possibly TRBD1 (6 bases). V lost 5 bases to trimming and J lost 6 bases, with 11 bases between them. This CDR3 spans 13 amino acids. Looked up from germline, CDR1 is LNHDA and CDR2 is SQIVND (reference sequence). Here the CDR3 reads CASSQQGSQPQHF. The CDR3 bases are TGTGCCAGTAGTCAACAGGGTAGTCAGCCCCAGCATTTT.

This chain uses TRBV2 with TRBJ1-6; D is possibly TRBD1 (6 bases). With 3 bases removed from V and 10 bases from J, the gap between germline ends came to 10 bases. Germline V gene data show CDR1 as SNHLY and CDR2 as FYNNEI. The CDR3 covers 13 residues. CDR3 in DNA: TGTGCCAGCAGTGACAGGGGAGAGTCACCCCTCCACTTT. Protein: CASSDRGESPLHF.

The chain is built from TRBV6-5 and TRBJ2-3, with D possibly TRBD1 on 6 matching bases. The CDR3 is 12 residues long. V gave up 6 bases and J gave up 9 bases, with 13 bases separating them. Germline assignment: CDR1 MNHEY and CDR2 SVGAGI. CDR3 protein: CASSQQGPTQYF. The CDR3 DNA sequence: TGTGCCAGCAGCCAACAGGGTCCAACGCAGTATTTT.

The rearrangement uses TRBV7-2 and TRBJ2-3; 7 bases are a match to TRBD1. The germline CDR1 and CDR2 sequences are SGHTA and FQGNSA. The CDR3 is 13 residues long. Unmatched junction bases numbered 2, after V lost 4 bases and J lost 4 bases. The CDR3 here is CASSSGQADTQYF. In DNA form, the CDR3 reads TGTGCCAGCAGCTCAGGACAGGCAGATACGCAGTATTTT.

This chain connects TRBV6-1 to TRBJ1-2; 7 positions match TRBD1. V was pared by 2 bases and J by 5 bases, with 8 bases of the junction left unmatched. CDR1 MNHNS and CDR2 SASEGT come from the germline V gene. There are 15 residues in the CDR3. The CDR3 reads CASSETPTGRYGYTF. Here the CDR3 DNA reads TGTGCCAGCAGTGAAACACCGACAGGGCGTTATGGCTACACCTTC.

This rearrangement joins TRBV4-3 to TRBJ2-3; 7 bases line up with TRBD1. V shed 6 bases, J shed 5 bases, and the junction held 8 bases outside the gene matches. The CDR3 spans 14 residues. Germline-derived CDR1 and CDR2 are LGHNA and YSLEER. CDR3 in amino acids: CASRQGFEGDTQYF. Here the CDR3 DNA reads TGCGCCAGCAGACAGGGGTTTGAGGGAGATACGCAGTATTTT.

The chain links TRBV24-1 to TRBJ2-2, with TRBD2 identical over 8 bases. The CDR3 runs 16 residues. V was pared by 4 bases and J by 4 bases, with 7 bases of the junction left unmatched. Germline values: CDR1 KGHDR, CDR2 SFDVKD. This chain's CDR3 is CATSDQRGPSTGELFF. DNA of the CDR3: TGTGCCACCAGTGACCAGCGGGGGCCCTCCACCGGGGAGCTGTTTTTT.

This clone showed up just once. J is TRBJ1-6 and V is TRBV27; 7 positions agree with TRBD1. Germline values: CDR1 MNHEY, CDR2 SMNVEV (reference sequence). V lost 0 bases and J lost 2; bases outside the gene matches: 1. This CDR3 comprises 16 residues. The CDR3 loop reads CASSLSQGPYNSPLHF. As DNA, the CDR3 is TGTGCCAGCAGTTTATCACAGGGGCCCTATAATTCACCCCTCCACTTT.

The chain carries TRBV5-1 and TRBJ1-2, with TRBD1 matching over 8 bases. The CDR3 sequence is 13 residues long. The germline V gene encodes CDR1 SGHRS and CDR2 YFSETQ. J lost 7 bases, V lost 4 bases, and 6 bases had no gene match. The CDR3 DNA sequence: TGCGCCAGCAGCCCTCTGGACAGGGCTGGCTACACCTTC. This encodes CASSPLDRAGYTF. Supplemented by reference TRBV5-1 and TRBJ1-2, the full variable domain reads KAGVTQTPRYLIKTRGQQVTLSCSPISGHRSVSWYQQTPGQGLQFLFEYFSETQRNKGNFPGRFSGRQFSNSRSEMNVSTLELGDSALYLCASSPLDRAGYTFGSGTRLTVV.

The rearrangement joins TRBV5-1 to TRBJ1-4; D gene uncertain. With 5 bases removed from V and 5 bases from J, the gap between germline ends came to 4 bases. Germline values: CDR1 SGHRS, CDR2 YFSETQ. The CDR3 spans 11 residues. DNA for the CDR3: TGCGCCAGCAGAGAAAATGAAAAACTGTTTTTT. Amino acid sequence: CASRENEKLFF.

V usage is TRBV2 and J usage is TRBJ2-3; D might be TRBD1 or TRBD2, each matching 5 bases. This CDR3 spans 15 amino acids. V was trimmed by 6 bases and J by 6 bases, leaving 19 bases between them. The germline CDR1 and CDR2 sequences are SNHLY and FYNNEI. The CDR3 loop is CASSGTRETGDTQYF. CDR3 in DNA: TGTGCCAGCAGCGGGACCCGGGAAACCGGGGATACGCAGTATTTT.

The genes are TRBV7-3 and TRBJ2-1; maybe TRBD2 (7 bases). Looked up from germline, CDR1 is SGHTA and CDR2 is FQGTGA. V was trimmed by 8 bases and J by 3 bases, leaving 11 bases between them. The CDR3 contains 13 residues. CDR3 DNA: TGTGCCAGCGGGGAGGGGGGCTACAATGAGCAGTTCTTC. It yields the protein CASGEGGYNEQFF. The whole variable domain, filled in from reference TRBV7-3 and TRBJ2-1, reads GAGVSQTPSNKVTEKGKYVELRCDPISGHTALYWYRQSLGQGPEFLIYFQGTGAADDSGLPNDRFFAVRPEGSVSTLKIQRTERGDSAVYLCASGEGGYNEQFFGPGTRLTVL.

The V gene is TRBV9, the J gene TRBJ2-7; D is tentatively TRBD1 or TRBD2 (5 bases each). The CDR3 extends over 18 amino acids. Trimming pared 0 bases from V and 6 bases from J, leaving 25 bases between. Germline V gene sequence: CDR1 SGDLS, CDR2 YYNGEE. CDR3 loop: CASSVAVCTNIEGPEQYV. The CDR3, as DNA: TGTGCCAGCAGCGTAGCCGTCTGTACAAATATCGAGGGACCCGAGCAGTACGTC.

This clone has a single count. This chain connects TRBV2 to TRBJ1-5, with unresolved D. V was cut by 4 bases and J by 3 bases, with 10 bases left in between. Germline V lookup: CDR1 SNHLY, CDR2 FYNNEI. This CDR3 comprises 14 residues. For the CDR3, the DNA is TGTGCCAGCAGTGGCGGGTCTTCCAATCAGCCCCAGCATTTT. This encodes CASSGGSSNQPQHF.

V is TRBV20-1 and J is TRBJ1-4; D not resolved. V lost 3 bases and J 8 bases, leaving 10 bases between the germline ends. Germline lookup yields CDR1 DFQATT and CDR2 SNEGSKA (reference sequence). The CDR3 has 12 amino acids. The CDR3 nucleotides read TGCAGTGCTAGTTGGGTTGAGGAAAAACTGTTTTTT. This codes for CSASWVEEKLFF.

This clone was found once. The chain carries TRBV5-5 and TRBJ2-7; possibly TRBD2 for D (6 bases). V shed 4 bases and J shed 4 bases, with 18 bases lying between them. Germline CDR1 reads SGHKS; CDR2 reads YYEKEE (reference sequence). The CDR3 extends over 15 amino acids. The CDR3 sequence is CASSPVKGREYEQYV. Here the CDR3 DNA reads TGTGCCAGCAGCCCCGTGAAGGGGCGGGAATACGAGCAGTACGTC.

The rearrangement uses TRBV18 and TRBJ2-3; TRBD2 agrees at 13 bases. Germline lookup yields CDR1 KGHSH and CDR2 LQKENI. The V segment lost 6 bases and the J segment 4 bases; nucleotides outside the gene matches: 10. The CDR3 is 17 residues long. CDR3 in amino acids: CASSLLQGLAGADTQYF. CDR3 bases: TGTGCCAGCTCCCTATTACAAGGACTAGCGGGGGCAGATACGCAGTATTTT.

V gene TRBV2 combines with J gene TRBJ1-1; possibly TRBD1 for D (6 bases). V shed 2 bases and J shed 1 base, with 14 bases lying between them. This CDR3 spans 16 amino acids. Germline-derived CDR1 and CDR2 are SNHLY and FYNNEI. DNA of the CDR3: TGTGCCAGCAGTGAAAATCTTAGGGGGGAGAACACTGAAGCTTTCTTT. This sequence encodes CASSENLRGENTEAFF.

J is TRBJ1-2 and V is TRBV18; no reliable D call. The V gene lost 6 bases and the J gene lost 8 bases, with 10 bases spanning the gap. This CDR3 region has 11 residues. Germline lookup yields CDR1 KGHSH and CDR2 LQKENI. In DNA, the CDR3 is TGTGCCAGCTCCCCTCAGAGGGGCTACACCTTC. It encodes CASSPQRGYTF.

The chain uses TRBV7-2 and TRBJ2-5; 8 nucleotides agree with TRBD1. V lost 5 bases and J lost 8; bases outside the gene matches: 10. CDR1 and CDR2 from the germline V gene are SGHTA and FQGNSA. There are 14 residues in the CDR3. CDR3 bases: TGTGCCAGCAGCCCAGGGACAGGAAGTCGAACCCAGTACTTC. Translation gives CASSPGTGSRTQYF. Filled out from reference TRBV7-2 and TRBJ2-5, the complete variable domain reads GAGVSQSPSNKVTEKGKDVELRCDPISGHTALYWYRQSLGQGLEFLIYFQGNSAPDKSGLPSDRFSAERTGGSVSTLTIQRTQQEDSAVYLCASSPGTGSRTQYFGPGTRLLVL.

The chain recombines TRBV18 with TRBJ2-3, with 14 nucleotides matching TRBD2. The junction had 1 base not matched to a gene; V was cut back by 2 bases and J by 0 bases. CDR3 length: 17 residues. The germline V gene has CDR1 KGHSH and CDR2 LQKENI. CDR3 loop: CASSPGTSGGSTDTQYF. CDR3 DNA: TGTGCCAGCTCACCAGGGACTAGCGGGGGAAGCACAGATACGCAGTATTTT.

The chain joins TRBV7-3 to TRBJ2-3; D may be TRBD2 (6 bases). Germline-derived CDR1 and CDR2 are SGHTA and FQGTGA. With 4 bases removed from V and 0 bases from J, the gap between germline ends came to 14 bases. This CDR3 is 16 amino acids long. The CDR3 sequence: CASSSLPGLSTDTQYF. CDR3 nucleotides: TGTGCCAGCAGCTCCCTACCGGGACTTAGCACAGATACGCAGTATTTT.